Listed below are T cell receptor beta chains from one sample, sequenced in a study of T cells in localized non-small cell lung cancer. The table came from immunoSEQ multiplex PCR; TCRdb's copy has only in-frame clones and leaves some out. Of about 78,000 clones detected, roughly 81% appear once; the ten largest clones hold 2.8%. Sequenced here: peripheral blood, sampled before any cancer treatment. All receptors come from a man aged 35-69 years with stage I lung adenocarcinoma. The CDR3 runs from the conserved cysteine through the conserved F or W. A D gene is named only where the DNA matches it firmly. Rows may omit the clone size; those that give it use once, few, many or a size class.

D	J	V	size	length	CDR3	DNA
.	TRBJ1-5	TRBV4-1	.	16	CASSQDRGGDGQPQHF	TGCGCCAGCAGCCAAGATCGAGGAGGGGATGGTCAGCCCCAGCATTTT
.	TRBJ1-5	TRBV6-1	.	14	CASSLATVTQPQHF	TGTGCCAGCAGTCTCGCGACAGTAACTCAGCCCCAGCATTTT
TRBD1	TRBJ1-2	TRBV7-3	.	15	CASSSYGQGDGGYTF	TGTGCCAGCAGCTCATATGGACAGGGTGACGGTGGCTACACCTTC
.	TRBJ1-3	TRBV30	.	12	CAWSVSGNTIYF	TGTGCCTGGAGTGTATCAGGAAACACCATATATTTT
.	TRBJ2-2	TRBV5-1	.	15	CASSPNLDRTGELFF	TGCGCCAGCAGCCCCAACCTAGACAGGACCGGGGAGCTGTTTTTT
.	TRBJ1-4	TRBV5-5	.	19	CASSLRRAGVFPTNEKLFF	TGTGCCAGCAGCTTGCGAAGAGCAGGGGTCTTTCCAACTAATGAAAAACTGTTTTTT
.	TRBJ2-7	TRBV5-5	.	14	CASSTNRGPYEQYF	TGTGCCAGCAGCACAAACCGGGGGCCGTACGAGCAGTACTTC
.	TRBJ1-2	TRBV29-1	.	11	CSVEKGYGYTF	TGCAGCGTTGAGAAGGGCTATGGCTACACCTTC
.	TRBJ1-1	TRBV2	.	14	CASMLDGTRTEAFF	TGTGCCAGCATGCTGGACGGGACGAGAACTGAAGCTTTCTTT
.	TRBJ1-5	TRBV5-4	.	16	CASSSNEEEPNQPQHF	TGTGCCAGCAGCTCTAATGAGGAGGAGCCCAATCAGCCCCAGCATTTT
.	TRBJ1-1	TRBV5-1	.	14	CASSAQEMNTEAFF	TGCGCCAGCAGCGCTCAAGAAATGAACACTGAAGCTTTCTTT
TRBD1	TRBJ2-7	TRBV18	.	14	CASSLGQEPYEQYF	TGTGCCAGCTCACTGGGACAGGAACCCTACGAGCAGTACTTC
TRBD1	TRBJ1-1	TRBV5-6	few	15	CASSFGTGVGTEAFF	TGTGCCAGCAGCTTCGGGACAGGGGTAGGCACTGAAGCTTTCTTT
.	TRBJ2-3	TRBV11-3	.	13	CASSSVVGDTQYF	TGTGCCAGCAGCTCAGTGGTTGGAGATACGCAGTATTTT
TRBD1	TRBJ1-6	TRBV19	once	14	CASSTDRGHSPLHF	TGTGCCAGTAGTACAGACAGGGGTCATTCACCCCTCCACTTT
TRBD1	TRBJ2-2	TRBV6-5	.	15	CASSRRDRFTGELFF	TGTGCCAGCAGCCGCCGGGACAGGTTCACCGGGGAGCTGTTTTTT
.	TRBJ2-7	TRBV6-5	.	15	CASRLDARDIYEQYF	TGTGCCAGCAGACTGGACGCCCGCGATATCTACGAGCAGTACTTC
TRBD1	TRBJ2-7	TRBV19	.	15	CASSNGGQGRYEQYF	TGTGCCAGTAGCAATGGGGGACAGGGACGCTACGAGCAGTACTTC
.	TRBJ2-1	TRBV7-2	.	13	CASSWAEYNEQFF	TGTGCCAGCAGCTGGGCGGAGTACAATGAGCAGTTCTTC
TRBD2	TRBJ2-1	TRBV6-5	.	15	CASSYKSGRANEQFF	TGTGCCAGCAGTTACAAGAGCGGGAGGGCAAATGAGCAGTTCTTC
.	TRBJ2-5	TRBV19	.	11	CASSWGETQYF	TGTGCCAGTAGTTGGGGAGAGACCCAGTACTTC
TRBD1	TRBJ1-1	TRBV2	.	14	CASRETTGLTEAFF	TGTGCCAGCAGAGAGACGACAGGGTTAACTGAAGCTTTCTTT
.	TRBJ2-5	TRBV30	.	11	CAWSVRETQYF	TGTGCCTGGAGTGTACGTGAGACCCAGTACTTC
.	TRBJ1-1	TRBV29-1	.	14	CSAPGSASVTEAFF	TGCAGCGCGCCCGGGTCCGCGAGTGTCACTGAAGCTTTCTTT
.	TRBJ1-2	TRBV6-6	few	16	CASSTLRGLQSYGYTF	TGTGCCAGCAGTACGCTCAGGGGACTCCAATCCTATGGCTACACCTTC
.	TRBJ1-5	TRBV2	.	13	CASSPDSGQPQHF	TGTGCCAGCAGTCCTGACAGCGGCCAGCCCCAGCATTTT
.	TRBJ1-3	TRBV5-1	.	18	CASRRDTAFGGSGNTIYF	TGCGCCAGCAGGCGGGATACAGCTTTTGGGGGCTCTGGAAACACCATATATTTT
TRBD1	TRBJ2-1	TRBV4-1	.	16	CASSEASGTGRFGQFF	TGCGCCAGCAGCGAAGCATCCGGGACAGGGCGTTTCGGGCAGTTCTTC
TRBD1	TRBJ1-5	TRBV9	.	14	CASSVAGGDQPQHF	TGTGCCAGCAGCGTAGCAGGGGGTGATCAGCCCCAGCATTTT
.	TRBJ2-3	TRBV28	.	11	CASSFRDTQYF	TGTGCCAGCAGTTTCAGAGATACGCAGTATTTT
.	TRBJ2-3	TRBV19	.	12	CASSDTTDTQYF	TGTGCCAGTTCGGACACCACAGATACGCAGTATTTT
.	TRBJ1-3	TRBV5-1	few	16	CASSLGQQVSGNTIYF	TGCGCCAGCAGCTTGGGGCAGCAAGTCTCTGGAAACACCATATATTTT
.	TRBJ2-7	TRBV19	.	13	CASSPQDPYEQYF	TGTGCCAGTAGTCCTCAGGACCCCTACGAGCAGTACTTC
TRBD2	TRBJ2-1	TRBV28	.	22	CASSSYIKPGLAGLSSYNEQFF	TGTGCCAGCAGTTCCTATATAAAGCCGGGACTAGCGGGCTTGAGCTCCTACAATGAGCAGTTCTTC
.	TRBJ1-1	TRBV10-3	.	14	CAIGPGEGSTEAFF	TGTGCCATCGGTCCAGGGGAAGGGAGCACTGAAGCTTTCTTT
TRBD2	TRBJ2-5	TRBV7-6	once	18	CASSRPTSGRGEQETQYF	TGTGCCAGCAGCCGCCCAACCTCAGGGCGGGGGGAACAAGAGACCCAGTACTTC
.	TRBJ2-2	TRBV2	.	14	CASTMRRDTGELFF	TGTGCCAGCACCATGAGACGGGACACCGGGGAGCTGTTTTTT
.	TRBJ1-2	TRBV7-2	once	14	CASSSQGFSYGYTF	TGTGCCAGCAGCTCACAGGGTTTTAGCTATGGCTACACCTTC
.	TRBJ2-1	TRBV6-5	.	15	CASMGGAGVYNEQFF	TGTGCCAGCATGGGGGGCGCGGGCGTCTACAATGAGCAGTTCTTC
.	TRBJ2-2	TRBV30	once	15	CAWSVTASNTGELFF	TGTGCCTGGAGTGTAACGGCAAGTAACACCGGGGAGTTGTTTTTT
TRBD2	TRBJ2-7	TRBV7-2	medium-sized	18	CASSFQVTSGGAPYEQYF	TGTGCCAGCAGCTTTCAGGTTACTAGCGGGGGGGCCCCCTACGAGCAGTACTTC
.	TRBJ2-5	TRBV28	.	15	CASSLTGNLQETQYF	TGTGCCAGCAGTCTTACAGGGAACCTCCAAGAGACCCAGTACTTC
.	TRBJ2-2	TRBV18	.	14	CASSPGQQSGELFF	TGTGCCAGCTCACCTGGACAGCAATCCGGGGAGCTGTTTTTT
.	TRBJ2-7	TRBV7-6	.	14	CASSLSFASYEQYF	TGTGCCAGCAGCTTGAGTTTCGCCTCCTACGAGCAGTACTTC
TRBD1	TRBJ1-6	TRBV6-6	.	13	CASTGQGDSPLHF	TGTGCCAGCACCGGACAGGGAGATTCACCCCTCCACTTT
.	TRBJ2-1	TRBV9	once	13	CASSKGPNDEQFF	TGTGCCAGCAGCAAAGGGCCCAATGATGAGCAGTTCTTC
TRBD1	TRBJ1-5	TRBV18	.	17	CASSPIGAVTGGQPQHF	TGTGCCAGCTCACCAATCGGGGCCGTGACAGGGGGCCAGCCCCAGCATTTT
.	TRBJ2-2	TRBV29-1	.	13	CSAPVKNTGELFF	TGCAGCGCTCCAGTAAAGAACACCGGGGAGCTGTTTTTT